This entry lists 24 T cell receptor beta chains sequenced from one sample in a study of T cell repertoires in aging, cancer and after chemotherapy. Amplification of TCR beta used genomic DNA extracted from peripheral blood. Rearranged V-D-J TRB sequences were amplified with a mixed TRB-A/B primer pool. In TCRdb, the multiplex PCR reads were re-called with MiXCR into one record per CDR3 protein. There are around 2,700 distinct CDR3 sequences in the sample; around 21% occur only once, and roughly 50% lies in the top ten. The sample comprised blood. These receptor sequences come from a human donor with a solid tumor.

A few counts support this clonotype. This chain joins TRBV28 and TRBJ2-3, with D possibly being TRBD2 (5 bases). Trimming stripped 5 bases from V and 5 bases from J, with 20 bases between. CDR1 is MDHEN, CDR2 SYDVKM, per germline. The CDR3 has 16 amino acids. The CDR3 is CASSPRGLGSGDTQYF. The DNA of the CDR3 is TGTGCCAGCAGTCCTCGTGGCCTGGGGAGTGGAGATACGCAGTATTTT.

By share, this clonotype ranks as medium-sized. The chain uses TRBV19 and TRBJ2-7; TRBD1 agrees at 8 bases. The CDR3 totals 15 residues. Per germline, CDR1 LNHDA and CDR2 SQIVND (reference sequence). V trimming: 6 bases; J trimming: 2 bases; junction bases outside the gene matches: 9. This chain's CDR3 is CASSPRTGIPYEQYF. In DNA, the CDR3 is TGTGCCAGTAGCCCAAGGACAGGGATTCCCTACGAGCAGTACTTC.

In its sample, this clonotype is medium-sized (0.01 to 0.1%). DNA of the CDR3: TGTGCCAGTAGTGAGCCGGGACAGGGGACCAAAGCTTTCTTT. Its protein is CASSEPGQGTKAFF. This chain links TRBV19 with TRBJ1-1, with TRBD1 matching over 10 bases. V lost 5 bases and J lost 9; bases outside the gene matches: 9. This CDR3 has 14 amino acids. Germline-derived CDR1 and CDR2 are LNHDA and SQIVND (reference sequence).

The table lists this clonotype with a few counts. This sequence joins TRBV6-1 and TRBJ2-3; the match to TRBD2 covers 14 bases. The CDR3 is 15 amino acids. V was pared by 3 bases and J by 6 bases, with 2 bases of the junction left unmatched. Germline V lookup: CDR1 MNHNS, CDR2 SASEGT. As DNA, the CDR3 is TGTGCCAGCAGTGAGACTAGCGGGGGGGCCGATACGCAGTATTTT. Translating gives CASSETSGGADTQYF.

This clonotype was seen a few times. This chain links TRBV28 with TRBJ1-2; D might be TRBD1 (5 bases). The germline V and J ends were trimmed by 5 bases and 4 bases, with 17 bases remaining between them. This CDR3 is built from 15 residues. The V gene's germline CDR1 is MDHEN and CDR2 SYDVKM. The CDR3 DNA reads TGTGCCAGCAGTCCCCCACCGGGGCCTGGCTATGGCTACACCTTC. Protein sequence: CASSPPPGPGYGYTF.

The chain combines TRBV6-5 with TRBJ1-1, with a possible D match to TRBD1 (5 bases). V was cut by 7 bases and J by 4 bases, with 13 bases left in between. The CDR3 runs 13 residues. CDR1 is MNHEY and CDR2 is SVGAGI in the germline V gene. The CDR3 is CASIRGGGTEAFF. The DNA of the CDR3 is TGTGCCAGCATCCGGGGCGGCGGCACTGAAGCTTTCTTT.

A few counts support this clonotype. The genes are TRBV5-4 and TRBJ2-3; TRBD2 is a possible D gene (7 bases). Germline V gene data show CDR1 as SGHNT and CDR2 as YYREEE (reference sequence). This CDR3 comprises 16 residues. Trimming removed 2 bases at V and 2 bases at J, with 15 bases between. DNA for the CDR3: TGTGCCAGCAGCTTTAGGGGGGGATCCAACACAGATACGCAGTATTTT. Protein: CASSFRGGSNTDTQYF.

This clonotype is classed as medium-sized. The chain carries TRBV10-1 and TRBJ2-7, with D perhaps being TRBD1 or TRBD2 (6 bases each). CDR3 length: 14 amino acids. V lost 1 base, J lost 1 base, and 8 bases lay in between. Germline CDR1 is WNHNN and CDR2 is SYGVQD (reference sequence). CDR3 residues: CASSELGGSYEQYF. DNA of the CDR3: TGCGCCAGCAGTGAGTTAGGGGGGTCCTACGAGCAGTACTTC.

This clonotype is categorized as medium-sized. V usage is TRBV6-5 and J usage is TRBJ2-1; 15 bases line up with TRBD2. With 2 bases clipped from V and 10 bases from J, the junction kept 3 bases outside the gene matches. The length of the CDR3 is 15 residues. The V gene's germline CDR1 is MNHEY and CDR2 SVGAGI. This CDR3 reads CASSYGLAGGGEQFF. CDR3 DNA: TGTGCCAGCAGTTACGGACTAGCGGGAGGGGGCGAGCAGTTCTTC.

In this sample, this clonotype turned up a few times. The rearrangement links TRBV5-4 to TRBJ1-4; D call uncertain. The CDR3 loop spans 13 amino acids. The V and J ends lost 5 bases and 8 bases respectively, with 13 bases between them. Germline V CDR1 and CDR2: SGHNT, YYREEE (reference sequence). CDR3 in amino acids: CASSPDQGEKLFF. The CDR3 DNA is TGTGCCAGCAGTCCGGACCAAGGGGAAAAACTGTTTTTT.

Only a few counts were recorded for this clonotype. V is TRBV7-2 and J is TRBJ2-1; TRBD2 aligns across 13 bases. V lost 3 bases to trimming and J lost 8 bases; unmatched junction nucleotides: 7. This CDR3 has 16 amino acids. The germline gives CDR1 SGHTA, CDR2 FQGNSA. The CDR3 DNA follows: TGTGCCAGCAGCTTCGGGACTAGCGGGGAGGGGGATGAGCAGTTCTTC. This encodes CASSFGTSGEGDEQFF.

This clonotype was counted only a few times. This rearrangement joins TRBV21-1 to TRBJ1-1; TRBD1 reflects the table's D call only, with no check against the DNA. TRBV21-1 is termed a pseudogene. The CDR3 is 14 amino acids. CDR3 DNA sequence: TGTGCCAGCAGCACAGACAGGGGAAACACTGAAGCTTTCTTT. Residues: CASSTDRGNTEAFF.

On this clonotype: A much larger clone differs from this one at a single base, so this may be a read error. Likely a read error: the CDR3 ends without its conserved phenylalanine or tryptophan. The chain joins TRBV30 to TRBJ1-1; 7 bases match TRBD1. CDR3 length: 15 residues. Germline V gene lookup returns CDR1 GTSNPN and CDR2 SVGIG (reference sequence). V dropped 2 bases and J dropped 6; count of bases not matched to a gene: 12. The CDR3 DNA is TGTGCCTGGAGTCGGGCGGCAGGGGGTTGGTCTGAAGCTTTCTCT. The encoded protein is CAWSRAAGGWSEAFS.

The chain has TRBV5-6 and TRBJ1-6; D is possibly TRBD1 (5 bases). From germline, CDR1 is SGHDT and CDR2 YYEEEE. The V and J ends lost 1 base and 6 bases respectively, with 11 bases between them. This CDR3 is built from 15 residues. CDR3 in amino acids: CASSLQGPLNSPLHF. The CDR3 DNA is TGTGCCAGCAGCTTGCAGGGTCCCCTTAATTCACCCCTCCACTTT.

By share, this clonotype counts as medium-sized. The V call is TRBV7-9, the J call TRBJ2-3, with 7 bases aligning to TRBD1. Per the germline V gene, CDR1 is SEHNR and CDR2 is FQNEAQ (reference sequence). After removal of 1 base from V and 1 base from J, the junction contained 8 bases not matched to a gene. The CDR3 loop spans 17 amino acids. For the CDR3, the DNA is TGTGCCAGCAGCTTAGGCCGGACAGGCCGTCGCACAGATACGCAGTATTTT. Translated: CASSLGRTGRRTDTQYF.

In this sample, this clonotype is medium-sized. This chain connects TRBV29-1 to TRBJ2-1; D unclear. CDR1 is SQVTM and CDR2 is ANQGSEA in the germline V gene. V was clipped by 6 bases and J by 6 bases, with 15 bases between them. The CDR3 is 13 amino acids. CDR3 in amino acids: CSVSALDGNEQFF. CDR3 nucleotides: TGCAGCGTGTCTGCCCTGGACGGCAATGAGCAGTTCTTC.

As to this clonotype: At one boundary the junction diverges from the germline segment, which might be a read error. CDR3 DNA: TGTGCTAGCAGCTTAGGAGGGACAGGCGGAGAGACCCAGTACTTC. Residues: CASSLGGTGGETQYF. The V and J genes are TRBV7-7 and TRBJ2-5, with 8 nucleotides matching TRBD1. Germline loops: CDR1 SSHAT, CDR2 FNYEAQ (reference sequence). This CDR3 has 15 amino acids.

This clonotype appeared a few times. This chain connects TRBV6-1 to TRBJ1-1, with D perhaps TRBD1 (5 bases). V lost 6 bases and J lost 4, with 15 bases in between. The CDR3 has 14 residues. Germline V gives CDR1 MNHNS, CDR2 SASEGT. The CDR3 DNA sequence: TGTGCCAGCAGGGGGGTTGGAGTTGTCACTGAAGCTTTCTTT. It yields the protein CASRGVGVVTEAFF.

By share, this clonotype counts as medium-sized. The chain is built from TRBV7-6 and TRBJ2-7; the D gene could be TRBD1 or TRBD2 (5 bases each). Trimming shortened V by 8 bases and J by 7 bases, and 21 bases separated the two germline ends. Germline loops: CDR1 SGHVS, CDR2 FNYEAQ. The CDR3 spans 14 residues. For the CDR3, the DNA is TGTGCCAGCGGTCAGGGAGCCGCGGGCCGGGAGCAGTACTTC. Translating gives CASGQGAAGREQYF.

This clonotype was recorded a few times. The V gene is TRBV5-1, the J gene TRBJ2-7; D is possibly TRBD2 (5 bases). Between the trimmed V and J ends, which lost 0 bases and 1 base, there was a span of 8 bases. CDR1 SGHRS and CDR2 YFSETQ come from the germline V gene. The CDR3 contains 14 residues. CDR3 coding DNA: TGCGCCAGCAGCTTGGGTCCGGGATCCTACGAGCAGTACTTC. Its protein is CASSLGPGSYEQYF.

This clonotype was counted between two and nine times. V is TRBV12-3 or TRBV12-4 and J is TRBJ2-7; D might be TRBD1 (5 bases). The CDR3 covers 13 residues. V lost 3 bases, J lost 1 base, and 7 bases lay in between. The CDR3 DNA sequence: TGTGCCAGCAGTTTTCACAGGTCCTACGAGCAGTACTTC. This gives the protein CASSFHRSYEQYF.

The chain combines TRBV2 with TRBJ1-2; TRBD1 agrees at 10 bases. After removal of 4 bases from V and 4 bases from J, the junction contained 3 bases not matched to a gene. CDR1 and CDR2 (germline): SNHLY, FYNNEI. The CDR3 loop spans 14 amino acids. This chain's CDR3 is CASSGTGGGYGYTF. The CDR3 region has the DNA TGTGCCAGCAGTGGGACAGGGGGAGGCTATGGCTACACCTTC.

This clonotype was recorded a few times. The CDR3 DNA reads as TGTGCCAGCAGCCAAGAGAGGGGGCTCACTAATGAAAAACTGTTTTTT. Translation gives CASSQERGLTNEKLFF. The V and J genes are TRBV4-2 and TRBJ1-4; 7 bases agree with TRBD1. Losses at the gene ends were 0 bases for V and 2 bases for J; bases not matched to a gene: 3. The CDR3 contains 16 residues. Per the germline V gene, CDR1 is LGHNA and CDR2 is YNFKEQ.

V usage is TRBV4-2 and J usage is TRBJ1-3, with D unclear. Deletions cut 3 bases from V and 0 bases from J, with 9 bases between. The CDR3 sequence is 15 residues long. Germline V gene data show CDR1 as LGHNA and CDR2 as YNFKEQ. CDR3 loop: CASSQGLSSGNTIYF. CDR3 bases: TGTGCCAGCAGCCAGGGTCTCAGCTCTGGAAACACCATATATTTT.